This is a list of T cell receptor beta chains from one sample in a study of T cell repertoires in cytomegalovirus infection. A single record per CDR3 protein comes from TCRdb applying MiXCR to the reads. The sample consists of 680,000 or so distinct CDR3 sequences, about 33% of them appearing once. No antigen is known for these receptors. The sequencing here drew on cultured PBMCs, taken from culture after CMV antigen stimulation. All receptors derive from a human donor in good health (CMV status not recorded). Some clones in this sample may be carry-over from other donors' samples. The CDR3 runs from the conserved cysteine through the conserved F or W. Size is omitted from some rows. Given values are once, few, many or a class for expanded clones.

TRBV7-9	TRBJ1-3	many	CASSESGQLEYTIYF
TRBV29-1	TRBJ2-3	.	CSVEAGQGDTQYF
TRBV27	TRBJ2-7	few	CASSSSGGGTGQVYYEQYF
TRBV19	TRBJ1-1	.	CASSDPGDAFF
TRBV5-4	TRBJ2-1	.	CASSTLAGGDSSYNVQFF
TRBV10-2	TRBJ2-1	.	CASSGVRGGHGNEQFF
TRBV7-6	.	.	CASSLEQPKYQPQYF
TRBV5-3	TRBJ1-4	.	CATQRRGRNVGEKLFF
TRBV2	TRBJ2-3	few	CASESQASTDTQYF
TRBV11-2	TRBJ2-7	.	CASSPSALGPYEQYF
TRBV7-2	TRBJ2-7	.	CASSLFKWGSEQYF
TRBV5-4	TRBJ2-3	.	CASRLNGGSSSTDTQYF
TRBV7-2	TRBJ2-7	few	CASSSRALSKQYF
TRBV7-8	TRBJ1-5	few	CASSLEDRPQHF
TRBV20-1	TRBJ1-1	.	CSARDRGRSTLNTEAFF
TRBV5-4	TRBJ1-6	.	CASSFRPGGRNSPLHF
TRBV7-8	TRBJ2-7	few	CASSFMTSSYEQYF
TRBV7-9	TRBJ2-3	few	CASTPAASNTDTQYF
TRBV12-3/TRBV12-4	TRBJ1-2	many	CASSWTGRSNGYTF
TRBV12-3/TRBV12-4	TRBJ1-4	few	CASSSTGSTNEKLFF
TRBV19	TRBJ2-1	.	CASRTSGGEEQFF
TRBV12-3/TRBV12-4	TRBJ1-1	.	CASSARGRAFF
TRBV28	TRBJ2-2	once	CASSLQGYTGELFF
TRBV9	TRBJ2-2	once	CASTRTGGTWGELFF
TRBV7-2	TRBJ2-3	many	CASSPGHSSGTDTQYF
TRBV5-1	TRBJ1-5	few	CARTGLTEDQPQHF
TRBV7-8	TRBJ2-7	few	CASSPQRGGSFYEQYF
TRBV15	TRBJ2-7	.	CATRAGRGYEQYF
TRBV4-1	TRBJ1-5	.	CASSQPDGSNQPQHF
TRBV12-3/TRBV12-4	TRBJ2-4	.	CASSPTLQNIQYF
TRBV7-2	TRBJ2-5	few	CASQTSGETQYF
TRBV20-1	TRBJ2-3	.	CSAASPTSTDTQYF
TRBV6-6	TRBJ1-5	few	CASSYSSGFGSSQPQHF
TRBV6-2/TRBV6-3	TRBJ2-1	few	CASSSSDEQFF
TRBV6-1	TRBJ2-1	.	CASSPGGAVYNEQFF
TRBV10-3	TRBJ2-3	.	CAISESLAGTGTDTQYF
TRBV6-2/TRBV6-3	TRBJ1-6	few	CASRTGIYNSPLHF
TRBV20-1	TRBJ1-5	.	CSALMQWNQPQHF
TRBV7-2	TRBJ1-4	many	CASSSRLNEKLFF
TRBV2	TRBJ1-2	.	CASTLGGTSGYTF
TRBV30	TRBJ1-1	.	CAWIKTGGSTEAFF
TRBV25-1	TRBJ2-1	few	CASIENGEQFF
TRBV12-3/TRBV12-4	TRBJ1-4	.	CASSWGLVEKLFF
TRBV20-1	TRBJ1-2	.	CSALSGAQGYGYTF
TRBV2	TRBJ1-5	few	CASSDEQPQHF
TRBV15	TRBJ1-1	.	CATSRPSTNTEAFF